Listed here are 29 T cell receptor beta chains from one sample, sequenced in a study of shared clonotypes between healthy human individuals. The table came from immunoSEQ multiplex PCR; TCRdb's copy has only in-frame clones and leaves some out. The sample has roughly 1,000,000 clones, 75% to 80% seen once. Sequencing was performed on memory CD4+ T cells from PBMCs. Indicated subset: CD45RA-negative fraction. The receptors come from a man between 18 and 35 years old in good health. Some clones in this sample may be carry-over from other donors' samples.

This chain joins TRBV5-1 and TRBJ2-7; D may be TRBD2 (5 bases). There are 15 residues in the CDR3. Trimming pared 0 bases from V and 2 bases from J, leaving 12 bases between. Germline V CDR1 and CDR2: SGHRS, YFSETQ. The CDR3 reads CASSLDISETYEQYF. The CDR3 DNA reads TGCGCCAGCAGCTTGGATATTAGCGAGACCTACGAGCAGTACTTC. Full variable domain (outside the CDR3, taken from reference TRBV5-1 and TRBJ2-7): KAGVTQTPRYLIKTRGQQVTLSCSPISGHRSVSWYQQTPGQGLQFLFEYFSETQRNKGNFPGRFSGRQFSNSRSEMNVSTLELGDSALYLCASSLDISETYEQYFGPGTRLTVT.

The chain uses TRBV28 and TRBJ2-7; D unresolved. The CDR3 is 15 residues long. The V gene's germline CDR1 is MDHEN and CDR2 SYDVKM. V lost 5 bases to trimming and J lost 0 bases, with 14 bases between them. Written as DNA, the CDR3 is TGTGCCAGCAGTATCCCATCAGAGAGCTCCTACGAGCAGTACTTC. This sequence encodes CASSIPSESSYEQYF.

V and J are TRBV29-1 and TRBJ1-5; 9 nucleotides match TRBD1. J lost 6 bases, V lost 4 bases, and 1 base had no gene match. Germline V CDR1 and CDR2: SQVTM, ANQGSEA. This CDR3 is 12 amino acids long. CDR3 in DNA: TGCAGCGTTGGACAGGGGGGTCAGCCCCAGCATTTT. It encodes CSVGQGGQPQHF.

CDR3 amino acids: CASSPSGRATNEKLFF. In DNA, the CDR3 is TGCGCCAGCAGCCCATCCGGCAGGGCAACTAATGAAAAACTGTTTTTT. This chain uses TRBV4-1 with TRBJ1-4; D might be TRBD1 (5 bases). V was clipped by 4 bases and J by 0 bases, with 12 bases between them. The CDR3 runs 16 residues. Looked up from germline, CDR1 is MGHRA and CDR2 is YSYEKL.

V usage is TRBV5-8 and J usage is TRBJ2-7; D call uncertain. Deletions cut 2 bases from V and 3 bases from J, with 12 bases between. The germline CDR1 and CDR2 sequences are SGHTS and YDEGEE. This CDR3 has 14 amino acids. The CDR3 DNA follows: TGTGCCAGCAGCTTCCGCGGTATTATCTACGAGCAGTACTTC. Protein product: CASSFRGIIYEQYF.

This clone has a handful of counts. The chain couples TRBV5-6 to TRBJ2-7; D remains unclear. The CDR3 loop spans 14 amino acids. Trimming cost V 2 bases and J 4 bases, with 13 bases left between them. Germline CDR1 and CDR2: SGHDT and YYEEEE. The chain's CDR3 is CASSFGGTSYEQYF. CDR3 sequence (DNA): TGTGCCAGCAGCTTTGGCGGTACGAGTTACGAGCAGTACTTC.

J is TRBJ2-7 and V is TRBV5-1; 7 bases line up with TRBD1. Germline CDR1 SGHRS, CDR2 YFSETQ. This CDR3 has 13 amino acids. Trimming cost V 3 bases and J 0 bases; bases outside gene matches: 0. In DNA, the CDR3 is TGCGCCAGCAGCTGGGACAGCTCCTACGAGCAGTACTTC. This codes for CASSWDSSYEQYF.

The rearrangement links TRBV5-1 to TRBJ1-1; D not certain. This CDR3 spans 14 amino acids. Trimming shortened V by 1 base and J by 0 bases, and 7 bases separated the two germline ends. Germline assignment: CDR1 SGHRS and CDR2 YFSETQ. The CDR3 coding sequence is TGCGCCAGCAGCTTGACTGCTGTGAACACTGAAGCTTTCTTT. Translated: CASSLTAVNTEAFF.

The gene calls are TRBV2 and TRBJ1-4, with 9 bases aligning to TRBD1. Germline-derived CDR1 and CDR2 are SNHLY and FYNNEI. CDR3 length equals 14 residues. Germline trimming cut 6 bases from V and 6 bases from J; bases unmatched to any gene: 5. This CDR3 is CASRLTGGDEKLFF. CDR3 DNA: TGTGCCAGCAGGTTGACAGGGGGAGATGAAAAACTGTTTTTT.

The rearrangement links TRBV4-1 to TRBJ1-1, with 7 bases matching TRBD1. After removal of 2 bases from V and 3 bases from J, the junction contained 12 bases not matched to a gene. CDR3 size: 17 residues. Germline V gene sequence: CDR1 MGHRA, CDR2 YSYEKL. CDR3 sequence: CASSQTTGRFLDTEAFF. As DNA, the CDR3 is TGCGCCAGCAGCCAAACGACAGGGCGCTTTTTGGACACTGAAGCTTTCTTT.

The rearrangement uses TRBV28 and TRBJ2-3; D perhaps matches TRBD2 (6 bases). CDR3 size: 14 residues. The V gene lost 7 bases and the J gene lost 2 bases, with 13 bases spanning the gap. The germline gives CDR1 MDHEN, CDR2 SYDVKM. The CDR3 nucleotides read TGTGCCAGCAAACCGGGACTTACCACAGATACGCAGTATTTT. As protein: CASKPGLTTDTQYF.

The CDR3 DNA sequence: TGTGCCAGTAGTATGATCCTAGGACAGGGAATCGGCTACACCTTC. As protein: CASSMILGQGIGYTF. This chain links TRBV19 with TRBJ1-2; 8 bases are a match to TRBD1. Trimming took 3 bases from V and 8 from J; bases not matched to a gene: 11. The CDR3 length is 15 residues. Per germline, CDR1 LNHDA and CDR2 SQIVND (reference sequence).

V gene TRBV5-1 combines with J gene TRBJ2-3; 10 nucleotides match TRBD2. Germline V gives CDR1 SGHRS, CDR2 YFSETQ. J gave up 2 bases and V 3 bases, and 9 bases lay outside the gene matches. This CDR3 is 17 amino acids long. The CDR3 DNA is TGCGCCAGCAGCTGGGGCCGGACTAGCGGAGTCACAGATACGCAGTATTTT. Its protein is CASSWGRTSGVTDTQYF. Combining the CDR3 with reference TRBV5-1 and TRBJ2-3 gives the whole variable domain KAGVTQTPRYLIKTRGQQVTLSCSPISGHRSVSWYQQTPGQGLQFLFEYFSETQRNKGNFPGRFSGRQFSNSRSEMNVSTLELGDSALYLCASSWGRTSGVTDTQYFGPGTRLTVL.

This clone has a count of ten or more. The same CDR3 can be traced to other DNA sequences in this sample. This rearrangement joins TRBV28 to TRBJ1-3; D unclear. The V gene's germline CDR1 is MDHEN and CDR2 SYDVKM. V lost 4 bases to trimming and J lost 0 bases, with 7 bases between them. This CDR3 has 14 residues. The CDR3 sequence: CASSSALSGNTIYF. The CDR3 DNA sequence: TGTGCCAGCAGTTCAGCCCTCTCTGGAAACACCATATATTTT.

The chain combines TRBV6-6 with TRBJ2-7; 8 bases line up with TRBD2. The ends lost 4 bases at V and 5 bases at J; junction bases unmatched: 1. The germline CDR1 and CDR2 sequences are MNHNY and SVGAGI (reference sequence). This CDR3 is 12 amino acids long. CDR3 loop: CASSWRGDEQYF. For the CDR3, the DNA is TGTGCCAGCAGTTGGCGGGGGGACGAGCAGTACTTC.

CDR3 nucleotides: TGTGCCACCAGCAGAGATCTGGCAGGGGGGGAGGAGCTGTTTTTT. Amino acids: CATSRDLAGGEELFF. The chain is built from TRBV15 and TRBJ2-2; D is tentatively TRBD1 or TRBD2 (7 bases each). Germline V CDR1 and CDR2: LNHNV, YYDKDF (reference sequence). The CDR3 is 15 amino acids. The V end lost 0 bases, the J end lost 10 bases, and 15 bases lay between the germline ends.

The V and J genes are TRBV12-1 and TRBJ2-7; the listed D gene, TRBD1, was not tested against the DNA. TRBV12-1 is designated a pseudogene. The CDR3 totals 17 residues. DNA for the CDR3: TGTGCCAGCAGCTTTGAGACAGGGCGGGCGGCCTCCTACGAGCAGTACTTC. It translates to CASSFETGRAASYEQYF.

V and J are TRBV28 and TRBJ2-2, with 8 bases identical to TRBD2. With V trimmed by 6 bases and J by 2 bases, 8 bases remained unmatched. Germline CDR1 and CDR2: MDHEN and SYDVKM. CDR3 size: 16 residues. Here the CDR3 DNA reads TGTGCCAGCAGCCCCGGGGGGGCCGAAAACACCGGGGAGCTGTTTTTT. It encodes CASSPGGAENTGELFF. The full variable domain, completed using reference TRBV28 and TRBJ2-2, is DVKVTQSSRYLVKRTGEKVFLECVQDMDHENMFWYRQDPGLGLRLIYFSYDVKMKEKGDIPEGYSVSREKKERFSLILESASTNQTSMYLCASSPGGAENTGELFFGEGSRLTVL.

CDR3 sequence: CASHRQPQHF. CDR3 DNA: TGTGCCTCACACCGTCAGCCCCAGCATTTT. The J gene is TRBJ1-5, the V gene TRBV28; no definite D call. Trimming stripped 11 bases from V and 6 bases from J, with 8 bases between. The germline V gene has CDR1 MDHEN and CDR2 SYDVKM. The CDR3 length is 10 residues. Looking up the rest from reference TRBV28 and TRBJ1-5 gives the full variable domain: DVKVTQSSRYLVKRTGEKVFLECVQDMDHENMFWYRQDPGLGLRLIYFSYDVKMKEKGDIPEGYSVSREKKERFSLILESASTNQTSMYLCASHRQPQHFGDGTRLSIL.

Details on this clone: This may be a read error: a much more frequent sequence differs by one nucleotide. The chain couples TRBV6-6 to TRBJ2-7, with D tentatively TRBD2 (6 bases). The germline V gene has CDR1 MNHNY and CDR2 SVGAGI (reference sequence). The CDR3 runs to 14 residues. Between the trimmed V and J ends, which lost 2 bases and 9 bases, there was a span of 17 bases. Here the CDR3 reads CASSYPGVVDGQYF. The CDR3 DNA follows: TGTGCCAGCAGTTACCCGGGAGTCGTTGACGGGCAGTACTTC.

In regard to this clone: Mismatch with germline at one junction end may stem from a read error. The rearrangement uses TRBV10-3 and TRBJ1-1; D may be TRBD1 (6 bases). This CDR3 comprises 15 residues. The V gene's germline CDR1 is ENHRY and CDR2 SYGVKD. The CDR3 sequence is CAISERGAVNAEAFF. The CDR3 DNA reads as TGTGCCATCAGTGAGAGGGGGGCGGTGAACGCTGAAGCTTTCTTT.

This chain connects TRBV14 to TRBJ2-2; D uncertain. The CDR3 consists of 13 residues. Germline V gene lookup returns CDR1 SGHDN and CDR2 FVKESK. Trimming removed 4 bases from V and 5 bases from J, with 8 bases in between. CDR3 region: CASSPLSTGELFF. The CDR3 coding sequence is TGTGCCAGCAGCCCACTTTCTACCGGGGAGCTGTTTTTT.

As for this clone: One end of the junction does not line up with germline, which may come from a read error. V usage is TRBV27 and J usage is TRBJ2-6; possible D gene TRBD1, 6 bases. This CDR3 spans 15 amino acids. Germline lookup yields CDR1 MNHEY and CDR2 SMNVEV (reference sequence). CDR3 DNA sequence: TGTGCCAGCAGTGCGCAGCGATCAGGGGCCAACGCCCTGACTTTC. This sequence encodes CASSAQRSGANALTF.

The J gene is TRBJ1-2, the V gene TRBV5-4; D uncertain. Germline assignment: CDR1 SGHNT and CDR2 YYREEE (reference sequence). The CDR3 runs to 18 residues. V was clipped by 1 base and J by 4 bases, with 23 bases between them. CDR3 region: CASSLYSISGRIFYGYTF. In nucleotides, the CDR3 is TGTGCCAGCAGCTTGTACTCAATAAGTGGCCGGATTTTCTATGGCTACACCTTC.

This chain connects TRBV7-2 to TRBJ1-5; possible D gene TRBD1, 6 bases. Germline CDR1 is SGHTA and CDR2 is FQGNSA. The CDR3 length is 16 residues. V lost 4 bases and J lost 0, with 13 bases in between. The CDR3 loop reads CASSSRQADSNQPQHF. DNA for the CDR3: TGTGCCAGCAGCTCCCGACAGGCCGATAGCAATCAGCCCCAGCATTTT. Filled out from reference TRBV7-2 and TRBJ1-5, the complete variable domain reads GAGVSQSPSNKVTEKGKDVELRCDPISGHTALYWYRQSLGQGLEFLIYFQGNSAPDKSGLPSDRFSAERTGGSVSTLTIQRTQQEDSAVYLCASSSRQADSNQPQHFGDGTRLSIL.

The gene calls are TRBV6-5 and TRBJ1-1; maybe TRBD1 (5 bases). The length of the CDR3 is 11 residues. Trimming pared 8 bases from V and 4 bases from J, leaving 8 bases between. Germline V lookup: CDR1 MNHEY, CDR2 SVGAGI. The CDR3 is CASGGSTEAFF. The CDR3 DNA is TGTGCCAGCGGGGGAAGCACTGAAGCTTTCTTT.

The chain combines TRBV7-3 with TRBJ2-5; no clear D. V was clipped by 2 bases and J by 1 base, with 11 bases between them. The CDR3 covers 15 residues. The germline V gene encodes CDR1 SGHTA and CDR2 FQGTGA. As DNA, the CDR3 is TGTGCCAGCAGCTTACACGCTGACACCCAAGAGACCCAGTACTTC. Encoded protein: CASSLHADTQETQYF.

The chain is built from TRBV10-3 and TRBJ2-4; D possibly corresponds to TRBD2 (5 bases). This CDR3 comprises 14 residues. V lost 4 bases, J lost 7 bases, and 14 bases lay in between. Germline CDR1 is ENHRY and CDR2 is SYGVKD. CDR3 DNA: TGTGCCATCAGTGGAGGGAACAGTAAGAACATTCAGTACTTC. This encodes CAISGGNSKNIQYF.

This chain connects TRBV15 to TRBJ1-2, with 8 bases fitting TRBD1. The germline gives CDR1 LNHNV, CDR2 YYDKDF (reference sequence). Trimming took 6 bases from V and 6 from J; bases not matched to a gene: 9. The CDR3 runs 14 residues. The CDR3 region has the DNA TGTGCCACCAGGGGGGGACAGGAACGAAATGGCTACACCTTC. Protein sequence: CATRGGQERNGYTF.